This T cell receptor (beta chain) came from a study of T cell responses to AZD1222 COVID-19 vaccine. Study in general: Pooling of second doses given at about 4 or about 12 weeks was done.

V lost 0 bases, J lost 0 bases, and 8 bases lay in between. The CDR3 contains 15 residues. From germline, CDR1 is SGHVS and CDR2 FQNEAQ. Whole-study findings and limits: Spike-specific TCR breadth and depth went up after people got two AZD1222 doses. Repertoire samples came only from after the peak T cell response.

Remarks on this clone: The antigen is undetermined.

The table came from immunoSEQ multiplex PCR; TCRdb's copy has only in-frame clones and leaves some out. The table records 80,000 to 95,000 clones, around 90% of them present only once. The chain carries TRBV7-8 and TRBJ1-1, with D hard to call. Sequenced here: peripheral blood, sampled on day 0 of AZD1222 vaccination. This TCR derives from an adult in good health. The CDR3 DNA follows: TGTGCCAGCAGCTTAGCGGAGAATATGAACACTGAAGCTTTCTTT. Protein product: CASSLAENMNTEAFF.